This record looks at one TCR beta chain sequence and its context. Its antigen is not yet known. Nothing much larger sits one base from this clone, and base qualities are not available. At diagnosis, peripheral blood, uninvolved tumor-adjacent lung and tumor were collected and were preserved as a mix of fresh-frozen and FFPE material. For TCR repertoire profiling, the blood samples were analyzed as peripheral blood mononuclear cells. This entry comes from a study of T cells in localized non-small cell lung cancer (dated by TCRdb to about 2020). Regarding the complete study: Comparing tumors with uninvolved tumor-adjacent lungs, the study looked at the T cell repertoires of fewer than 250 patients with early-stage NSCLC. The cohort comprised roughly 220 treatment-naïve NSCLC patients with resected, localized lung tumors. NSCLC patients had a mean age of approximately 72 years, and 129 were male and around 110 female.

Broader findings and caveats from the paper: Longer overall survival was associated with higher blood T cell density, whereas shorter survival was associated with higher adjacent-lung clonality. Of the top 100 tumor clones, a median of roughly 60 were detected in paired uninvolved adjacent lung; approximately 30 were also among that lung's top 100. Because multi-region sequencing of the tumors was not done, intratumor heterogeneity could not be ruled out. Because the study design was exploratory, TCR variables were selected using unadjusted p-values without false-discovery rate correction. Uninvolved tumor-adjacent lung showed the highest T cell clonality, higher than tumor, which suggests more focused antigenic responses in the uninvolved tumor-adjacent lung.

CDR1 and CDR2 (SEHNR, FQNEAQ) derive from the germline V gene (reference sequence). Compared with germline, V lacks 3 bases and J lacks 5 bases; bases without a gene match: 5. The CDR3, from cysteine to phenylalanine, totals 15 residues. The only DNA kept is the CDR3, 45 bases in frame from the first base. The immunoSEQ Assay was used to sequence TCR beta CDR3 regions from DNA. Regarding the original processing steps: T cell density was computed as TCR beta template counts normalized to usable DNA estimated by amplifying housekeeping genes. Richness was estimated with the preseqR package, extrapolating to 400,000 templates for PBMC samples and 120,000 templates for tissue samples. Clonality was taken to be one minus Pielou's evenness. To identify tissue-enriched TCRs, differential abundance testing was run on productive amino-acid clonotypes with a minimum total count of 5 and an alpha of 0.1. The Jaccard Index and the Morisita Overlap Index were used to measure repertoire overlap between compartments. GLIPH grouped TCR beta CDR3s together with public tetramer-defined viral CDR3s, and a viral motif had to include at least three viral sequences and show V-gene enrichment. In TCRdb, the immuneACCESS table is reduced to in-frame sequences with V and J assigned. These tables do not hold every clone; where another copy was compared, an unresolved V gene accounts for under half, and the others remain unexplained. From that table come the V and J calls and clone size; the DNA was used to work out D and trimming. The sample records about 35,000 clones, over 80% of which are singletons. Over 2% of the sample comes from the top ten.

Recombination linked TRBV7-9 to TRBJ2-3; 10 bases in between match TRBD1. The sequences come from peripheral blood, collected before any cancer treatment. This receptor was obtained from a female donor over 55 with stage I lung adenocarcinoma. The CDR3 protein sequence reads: CASSFGTGVRDTQYF. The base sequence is TGTGCCAGCAGCTTTGGGACAGGGGTTAGAGATACGCAGTATTTT.